Included here is one T cell receptor delta chain sequence, with context. A much larger clone lies a single base off, so this may be a read error. The ends lost 0 bases at V and 0 bases at J; junction bases unmatched: 17. CDR3 length equals 23 residues. CDR1 is GEAIGNYY, CDR2 EKD, per germline. The data were taken from a study of gamma-delta T cells after stem cell transplantation. TCRdb reapplied CATT to the RT-PCR reads. There are about 10,000 delta-chain clones in the sample; about two fifths occur only once, and roughly 2.8% lies in the top ten. V is TRDV2 and J is TRDJ3; 9 bases map to TRDD3. The sample comprised gamma-delta T cells. The sequence derives from a human donor. It is not recorded whose cells these are; they may come from a transplant donor. The CDR3 DNA is TGTGCCTGTGACACCGCATACGGCATTACTGGGGGACCCTGCTCCTGGGACACCCGACAGATGTTTTTC. This encodes CACDTAYGITGGPCSWDTRQMFF.